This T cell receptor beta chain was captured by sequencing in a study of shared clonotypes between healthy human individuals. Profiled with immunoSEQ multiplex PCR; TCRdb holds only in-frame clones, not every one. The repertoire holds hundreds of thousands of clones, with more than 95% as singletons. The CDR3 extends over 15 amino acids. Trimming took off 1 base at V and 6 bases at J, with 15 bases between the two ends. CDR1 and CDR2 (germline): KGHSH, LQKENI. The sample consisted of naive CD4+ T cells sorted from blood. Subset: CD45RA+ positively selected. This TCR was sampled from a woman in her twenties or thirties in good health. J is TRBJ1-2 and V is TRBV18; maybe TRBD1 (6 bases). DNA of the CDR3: TGTGCCAGCTCACCACGAGGACAGCTTGACAATGGCTACACCTTC. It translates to CASSPRGQLDNGYTF. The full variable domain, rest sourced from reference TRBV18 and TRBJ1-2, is NAGVMQNPRHLVRRRGQEARLRCSPMKGHSHVYWYRQLPEEGLKFMVYLQKENIIDESGMPKERFSAEFPKEGPSILRIQQVVRGDSAAYFCASSPRGQLDNGYTFGSGTRLTVV.